Listed below are T cell receptor beta chains from one sample, sequenced in a study of T cell responses to AZD1222 COVID-19 vaccine. Clones were read by immunoSEQ multiplex PCR, and TCRdb kept only the in-frame ones, dropping some. The sample contains around 78,000 clones, approximately 90% of which appear only once. The specimen was peripheral blood, collected 28 days after the second AZD1222 dose. The receptor source for this set is an adult who received the AZD1222 COVID-19 vaccine. The CDR3 runs from the conserved cysteine through the conserved F or W. A D gene is named only where the DNA matches it firmly. Clone size is shown for a subset of rows, as once, few, many or a class of expanded clone.

v_call,j_call,clone_size,d_call,cdr3_nt,cdr3_aa
TRBV10-3,TRBJ1-3,-,-,TGTGCCATCAGCGAGCTTTGGGGTTTACGAGGAGGCTCTGGAAACACCATATATTTT,CAISELWGLRGGSGNTIYF
TRBV28,TRBJ2-7,-,-,TGTGCCAGCAGTTTAGGGGGGACACTCTACGAGCAGTACTTC,CASSLGGTLYEQYF
TRBV4-2,TRBJ1-1,once,-,TGTGCCAGCAGCCAAGGTGGGTGGAATACTGAAGCTTTCTTT,CASSQGGWNTEAFF
TRBV5-5,TRBJ2-3,-,-,TGTGCCAGCAGCTTTCTCGGGGCGACAGATACGCAGTATTTT,CASSFLGATDTQYF
TRBV6-5,TRBJ2-2,-,-,TGTGCCAGCAGTTCGGACGAAGGGGAGCTGTTTTTT,CASSSDEGELFF
TRBV11-3,TRBJ2-1,-,TRBD2,TGTGCCAGCAGCGCCGGGACTAGCGGGACCAATGAGCAGTTCTTC,CASSAGTSGTNEQFF
TRBV12-3/TRBV12-4,TRBJ2-7,-,-,TGTGCCAGCAGTTTAGGCAGGGCCTACGAGCAGTACTTC,CASSLGRAYEQYF
TRBV6-5,TRBJ2-7,-,TRBD2,TGTGCCAGCAGTTACCAAGCGGGAGTGTACGAGCAGTACTTC,CASSYQAGVYEQYF
TRBV7-2,TRBJ1-6,few,-,TGTGCCAGCAGCTTAGCTCTTTCACCCCTCCACTTT,CASSLALSPLHF
TRBV7-8,TRBJ1-6,-,TRBD1,TGTGCCAGCAGCCAAGGGACAGGGCAGGACTCACCCCTCCACTTT,CASSQGTGQDSPLHF
TRBV4-3,TRBJ2-2,-,-,TGCGCCAGCAGCCAGGGATTGGGTCTAGGCGGGACCGGGGAGCTGTTTTTT,CASSQGLGLGGTGELFF
TRBV30,TRBJ2-7,-,-,TGTGCCTGGAGTCGGGGGACACTAAACTACGAGCAGTACTTC,CAWSRGTLNYEQYF
TRBV5-6,TRBJ2-3,-,-,TGTGCCAGCAGCTTAAGGCGGGGAGTGGGCACAGATACGCAGTATTTT,CASSLRRGVGTDTQYF
TRBV7-8,TRBJ1-4,-,-,TGTGCCAGCAGCCGTGTATCGAACGAAAAACTGTTTTTT,CASSRVSNEKLFF
TRBV15,TRBJ1-2,-,TRBD1,TGTGCCACCAGCAGGGACAGGGGGCGGGATGGCTACACCTTC,CATSRDRGRDGYTF
TRBV6-6,TRBJ2-2,-,-,TGTGCCAGCACCCGGGGGAACACCGGGGAGCTGTTTTTT,CASTRGNTGELFF
TRBV20-1,TRBJ1-2,-,-,TGCAGTGCTAGTCCCGGCCGGAACAGGGCGAGAGGCTACACCTTC,CSASPGRNRARGYTF
TRBV7-2,TRBJ2-7,-,TRBD1,TGTGCCAGCAGCAGACAGGGGGTTGGTTCCAACTACGAGCAGTACTTC,CASSRQGVGSNYEQYF
TRBV19,TRBJ1-3,-,TRBD1,TGTGCCAGTGACCCTCAGGGGGCTGGAAACACCATATATTTT,CASDPQGAGNTIYF
TRBV7-9,TRBJ2-6,-,-,TGTGCCAGCAGCCCCTCCCCCGGAGGTGGGGCCAACGTCCTGACTTTC,CASSPSPGGGANVLTF
TRBV13,TRBJ1-2,-,TRBD1,TGTGCCAGCAGCTTCCAGGGACAGGCTCATGGCTACACCTTC,CASSFQGQAHGYTF
TRBV2,TRBJ1-5,-,-,TGTGCCAGCACCGCGGCCCAAAGATCGGCCCAGCATTTT,CASTAAQRSAQHF
TRBV11-3,TRBJ2-3,-,-,TGTGCCAGCAGCTTCTTACTCGCGGCCCGCACAGATACGCAGTATTTT,CASSFLLAARTDTQYF
TRBV9,TRBJ1-3,-,-,TGTGCCAGCAGCGTAGCGGCGGGAAACACCATATATTTT,CASSVAAGNTIYF
TRBV5-1,TRBJ2-7,-,TRBD1,TGCGCCAGCAGGGGGACAGGGGACTACGAGCAGTACTTC,CASRGTGDYEQYF
TRBV11-3,TRBJ1-1,-,-,TGTGCCAGCAGCTTAGGGTTAGGGGACGCTTTCTTT,CASSLGLGDAFF
TRBV11-3,TRBJ2-5,-,-,TGTGCCAGCTCGGACTCTAAAGAGACCCAGTACTTC,CASSDSKETQYF
TRBV12-3/TRBV12-4,TRBJ1-1,-,-,TGTGCCAGCAGTCCGACACTGAGAGGGTTGGCTTTCTTT,CASSPTLRGLAFF
TRBV6-5,TRBJ1-4,-,-,TGTGCCAGCAGGGACAAGGAAAGGAGGCTGTTTTTT,CASRDKERRLFF
TRBV7-3,TRBJ2-1,-,TRBD2,TGTGCCAGCAGCCTCGTCGGGGGTAGCGGGAGCCCTTACAATGAGCAGTTCTTC,CASSLVGGSGSPYNEQFF
TRBV7-9,TRBJ2-3,-,TRBD2,TGTGCCAGCAGCCAACCCCCGGGACTAGCGGGATATCGGGCAGATACGCAGTATTTT,CASSQPPGLAGYRADTQYF
TRBV24-1,TRBJ2-1,-,-,TGTGCCACCAGTGATCCCCTTCCCCCTGATAATGAGCAGTTCTTC,CATSDPLPPDNEQFF
TRBV7-8,TRBJ1-2,-,-,TGTGCCAGCAGCTTAAATGGCGCCTATGGCTACACCTTC,CASSLNGAYGYTF
TRBV10-3,TRBJ1-2,-,-,TGTGCCATTCGGTCGGGAGGGCCCCTCTATGGCTACACCTTC,CAIRSGGPLYGYTF
TRBV2,TRBJ2-2,-,TRBD2,TGTGCCAGCAGTGTGGGACTAGTATTTACCGGGGAGCTGTTTTTT,CASSVGLVFTGELFF
TRBV7-8,TRBJ1-1,-,-,TGTGCCAGCATCCGAGCTAGGGGATCACAAGCTTTCTTT,CASIRARGSQAFF
TRBV19,TRBJ1-4,few,-,TGTGCCAGTAGAACCCAGCTCTTGACTAATGAAAAACTGTTTTTT,CASRTQLLTNEKLFF
TRBV24-1,TRBJ1-2,-,-,TGTGCCACCAGTGATTTTATGAATAACTATGGCTACACCTTC,CATSDFMNNYGYTF
TRBV3-1/TRBV3-2,TRBJ1-6,-,-,TGTGCCAGCAGCCAAGATCCTGTAGGGCTAGCCTTACCCCTCCACTTT,CASSQDPVGLALPLHF
TRBV6-5,TRBJ2-7,-,TRBD1,TGTGCCAGCAGTACTCGGGACAGTGTCGACGAGCAGTACTTC,CASSTRDSVDEQYF
TRBV6-2/TRBV6-3,TRBJ2-6,-,-,TGTGCCAGCAGTTTCGGAGGTCAGGGGATTATCTCTGGGGCCAACGTCCTGACTTTC,CASSFGGQGIISGANVLTF
TRBV7-2,TRBJ2-7,-,-,TGTGCCAGCAGCGGAGAGACGAACGAGCAGTACTTC,CASSGETNEQYF
TRBV3-1/TRBV3-2,TRBJ1-2,-,-,TGTGCCAGCAGCCCCTCCGCCCGGGCCCTCTATGGCTACACCTTC,CASSPSARALYGYTF
TRBV5-5,TRBJ2-5,-,-,TGTGCCAGCAGCTTGGGGCAGGGAGAGACCCAGTACTTC,CASSLGQGETQYF
TRBV6-5,TRBJ1-1,-,-,TGTGCCAGCAGTTGGACAGCGAACACTGAAGCTTTCTTT,CASSWTANTEAFF
TRBV6-5,TRBJ1-2,-,TRBD1,TGTGCCAGCAGCTCCGGACAGGGGGAAGGCTACACCTTC,CASSSGQGEGYTF
TRBV5-1,TRBJ2-7,-,TRBD1,TGCGCCAGCAGCTTCTCCGGGACAGGGAGCGGAGAGCAGTACTTC,CASSFSGTGSGEQYF
TRBV19,TRBJ1-5,-,-,TGTGCCAGTAGATGGGGACATCTAAATCAGCCCCAGCATTTT,CASRWGHLNQPQHF
TRBV7-9,TRBJ2-3,-,-,TGTGCCAGCAGACCGACAGGAGGGGCAGATACGCAGTATTTT,CASRPTGGADTQYF
TRBV4-1,TRBJ2-7,-,TRBD1,TGCGCCAGCAGCCAGAGGACGGGACAGGGGATCCCCTACGAGCAGTACTTC,CASSQRTGQGIPYEQYF
TRBV7-9,TRBJ1-1,-,TRBD1,TGTGCCAGCAGCTTCAGCCGTTCACAGGGGGCTTGGAACACTGAAGCTTTCTTT,CASSFSRSQGAWNTEAFF
TRBV6-5,TRBJ1-1,-,-,TGTGCCAGCAGCCGCGGGACTGGGAACACTGAAGCTTTCTTT,CASSRGTGNTEAFF
TRBV3-1/TRBV3-2,TRBJ2-7,-,TRBD2,TGTGCCAGCAGCCCTCCGGGCTATAGCGGGGTACTCTACGAGCAGTACTTC,CASSPPGYSGVLYEQYF
TRBV7-3,TRBJ1-1,-,TRBD1,TGTGCCAGCAGTCAGGGGGCAAGAGGAACTGAAGCTTTCTTT,CASSQGARGTEAFF
TRBV27,TRBJ1-5,-,-,TGTGCCAGCAGTACCGATAGGGACCGGCCCCAGCATTTT,CASSTDRDRPQHF
TRBV5-6,TRBJ1-6,-,-,TGTGCCAGCAGCCTACAGGGACTGAATTCACCCCTCCACTTT,CASSLQGLNSPLHF
TRBV5-1,TRBJ2-5,-,-,TGCGCCAGCAGCTTGGCCACTAGGGAGACCCAGTACTTC,CASSLATRETQYF
TRBV11-3,TRBJ2-3,-,-,TGTGCCAGCAGCTCGCAAAAATCAGGGTTTGAGTCAGATACGCAGTATTTT,CASSSQKSGFESDTQYF
TRBV28,TRBJ1-3,-,-,TGTGCCAGCAGTTCACAGGGATCTGGAAACACCATATATTTT,CASSSQGSGNTIYF